The T cell receptor beta chain under discussion was sequenced for a study of regulatory T cells in long-lasting Graves disease. This CDR3 spans 13 amino acids. V shed 8 bases and J shed 0 bases, with 8 bases lying between them. The V gene's germline CDR1 is LNHDA and CDR2 SQIVND (reference sequence). Time point: newly diagnosed GD, antithyroid drugs for less than 3 months. From PBMCs, RNA was extracted and then used to make the TCR library. This clonotype turned up a few times. Both iRepertoire HTBI primers and Arm-PCR of CDR3 regions were used to build the TCR beta libraries. TCRdb re-called the multiplex PCR reads with MiXCR, one entry per CDR3 protein. The data hold around 500,000 distinct CDR3 sequences, with approximately 15% observed a single time. These data also featured in a second study, about T cells in Graves' hyperthyroidism and ophthalmopathy.

The sample in question was peripheral blood mononuclear cells (PBMCs), obtained at new diagnosis, from a patient treated with antithyroid drugs. This chain joins TRBV19 and TRBJ1-3, with D unresolved. The receptor was isolated from a man aged 25 to 40 with Graves disease. CDR3 bases: TGTGCCAGTGCAGTTAACTCTGGAAACACCATATATTTT. Amino acids: CASAVNSGNTIYF.